A single sample is the source of the 27 T cell receptor beta chains below, sequenced in a study of regulatory T cells. Primers: 52 TRBV forward and 13 TRBJ reverse. Clones were sequenced by immunoSEQ multiplex PCR, and TCRdb holds only the in-frame ones, with some missing. Of around 15,000 clones listed, around 90% are singletons. The sample comprised CD8+ T cells sorted from blood. All receptors come from a young adult with CD3G deficiency.

The rearrangement uses TRBV12-5 and TRBJ1-5; unclear D gene. CDR3 size: 11 residues. V shed 6 bases and J shed 11 bases, with 11 bases lying between them. Germline V lookup: CDR1 LGHNT, CDR2 FRNRAP. This CDR3 reads CASGETPAQHF. For the CDR3, the DNA is TGTGCTAGTGGGGAGACTCCGGCCCAGCATTTT.

The CDR3 DNA is TGTGCCAGCAGCTTAGACAGGGTCACACAACAGCCCCAGCATTTT. As protein: CASSLDRVTQQPQHF. This chain uses TRBV6-5 with TRBJ1-5, with 7 bases aligning to TRBD1. The CDR3 has 15 residues. With 6 bases clipped from V and 7 bases from J, the junction kept 12 bases outside the gene matches. In germline, CDR1 is MNHEY, CDR2 SVGAGI.

The genes are TRBV6-9 and TRBJ1-5; D is undetermined. Per germline, CDR1 MNHGY and CDR2 SVAAGI. The CDR3 is 9 amino acids. Trimming cost V 10 bases and J 7 bases, with 5 bases left between them. Written as DNA, the CDR3 is TGTGCCACCAGACAGCCCCAGCATTTT. This gives the protein CATRQPQHF.

This chain connects TRBV7-2 to TRBJ2-7, with a possible D match to TRBD2 (7 bases). V lost 2 bases and J 2 bases, leaving 13 bases between the germline ends. Germline lookup yields CDR1 SGHTA and CDR2 FQGNSA. The CDR3 has 15 amino acids. The CDR3 loop reads CASSLWRGPAYEQYF. The CDR3 nucleotides read TGTGCCAGCAGCTTATGGCGGGGGCCTGCCTACGAGCAGTACTTC.

V usage is TRBV6-1 and J usage is TRBJ2-4; D is uncertain. V dropped 2 bases and J dropped 8 bases, with 4 bases sitting between them. The germline gives CDR1 MNHNS, CDR2 SASEGT. The CDR3 is 11 amino acids. The CDR3 spells CASSELDIQYF. The CDR3 coding sequence is TGTGCCAGCAGTGAATTGGACATTCAGTACTTC.

The chain joins TRBV29-1 to TRBJ2-7; 11 bases are shared with TRBD2. CDR1 and CDR2 (germline): SQVTM, ANQGSEA. The junction had 6 bases not matched to a gene; V was cut back by 2 bases and J by 3 bases. This CDR3 is built from 15 residues. This CDR3 is CSVETLAGGFYEQYF. The CDR3 DNA follows: TGCAGCGTTGAAACGCTAGCGGGAGGTTTCTACGAGCAGTACTTC.

Notes on this clone: The identical CDR3 is also encoded by other nucleotide sequences in the sample. The J gene is TRBJ1-1, the V gene TRBV5-1, with unresolved D. The CDR3 covers 13 residues. Trimming stripped 7 bases from V and 0 bases from J, with 10 bases between. Germline assignment: CDR1 SGHRS and CDR2 YFSETQ. The CDR3 DNA reads as TGCGCCAGCCGGACGGGAATGAACACTGAAGCTTTCTTT. It translates to CASRTGMNTEAFF.

This rearrangement joins TRBV7-8 to TRBJ2-7, with no clear D. The germline CDR1 and CDR2 sequences are SGHVS and FQNEAQ. Trimming took off 2 bases at V and 5 bases at J, with 7 bases between the two ends. The CDR3 loop spans 12 amino acids. As DNA, the CDR3 is TGTGCCAGCAGCTTAAATCCCAACGAGCAGTACTTC. Residues: CASSLNPNEQYF.

The chain links TRBV2 to TRBJ1-1, with D unresolved. CDR3 size: 13 residues. Deletions cut 6 bases from V and 5 bases from J, with 13 bases between. The V gene's germline CDR1 is SNHLY and CDR2 FYNNEI. The CDR3 reads CASRGTSWTEAFF. The CDR3 DNA sequence: TGTGCCAGCAGGGGTACGTCATGGACTGAAGCTTTCTTT. Drawing the rest from reference TRBV2 and TRBJ1-1, the complete variable domain is EPEVTQTPSHQVTQMGQEVILRCVPISNHLYFYWYRQILGQKVEFLVSFYNNEISEKSEIFDDQFSVERPDGSNFTLKIRSTKLEDSAMYFCASRGTSWTEAFFGQGTRLTVV.

Here the CDR3 reads CASSEGTGAFF. CDR3 DNA: TGTGCCAGTAGTGAAGGAACGGGAGCTTTCTTT. V gene TRBV19 combines with J gene TRBJ1-1; D is undetermined. From germline, CDR1 is LNHDA and CDR2 SQIVND (reference sequence). Trimming stripped 5 bases from V and 10 bases from J, with 11 bases between. CDR3 length equals 11 residues.

The chain employs TRBV11-2 and TRBJ2-1; D is uncertain. Germline assignment: CDR1 SGHAT and CDR2 FQNNGV. V was cut by 5 bases and J by 2 bases, with 16 bases left in between. The CDR3 contains 16 residues. This CDR3 is CASSLNPERPYNEQFF. The CDR3 region has the DNA TGTGCCAGCAGCCTAAACCCCGAGAGGCCCTACAATGAGCAGTTCTTC.

The rearrangement joins TRBV5-6 to TRBJ2-3; D remains unclear. The V end lost 2 bases, the J end lost 2 bases, and 0 bases lay between the germline ends. Germline lookup yields CDR1 SGHDT and CDR2 YYEEEE. The CDR3 runs to 11 residues. The CDR3: CASSFTDTQYF. The DNA of the CDR3 is TGTGCCAGCAGCTTCACAGATACGCAGTATTTT.

This clone was recorded only once. The rearrangement uses TRBV7-8 and TRBJ2-1; TRBD2 matches 7 bases. Trimming removed 6 bases from V and 7 bases from J; junction bases left unmatched: 12. CDR3 length equals 15 residues. From germline, CDR1 is SGHVS and CDR2 FQNEAQ. CDR3 DNA sequence: TGTGCCAGCAGTTCTTTCGGACTAGGTCGGAATGAGCAGTTCTTC. Translation gives CASSSFGLGRNEQFF.

The rearrangement uses TRBV23-1 and TRBJ1-6, with a possible D match to TRBD1 (5 bases). TRBV23-1 is placed among ORFs of uncertain function. The V gene lost 2 bases and the J gene lost 7 bases, with 9 bases spanning the gap. The CDR3 extends over 14 amino acids. The CDR3 DNA reads as TGCGCCAGCAGTCAAAGGGACCCGAATTCACCCCTCCACTTT. Amino acid sequence: CASSQRDPNSPLHF.

The chain joins TRBV2 to TRBJ1-2; 7 bases map to TRBD1. Trimming cost V 8 bases and J 2 bases; bases outside gene matches: 5. This CDR3 comprises 13 residues. Germline CDR1 SNHLY, CDR2 FYNNEI. CDR3 in amino acids: CASAGRGNYGYTF. DNA of the CDR3: TGTGCCAGCGCGGGCAGGGGGAACTATGGCTACACCTTC.

The sample holds one count of this clone. In DNA form, the CDR3 reads TGTGCCAGCTCCCCGCCAGGGGACACTGAAGCTTTCTTT. This translates into CASSPPGDTEAFF. The chain is built from TRBV18 and TRBJ1-1; a weak D match, TRBD1 (6 bases). V gave up 6 bases and J gave up 3 bases, with 11 bases separating them. The CDR3 sequence is 13 residues long. Germline V gene sequence: CDR1 KGHSH, CDR2 LQKENI.

This clone was found once. The DNA for the CDR3 is TGTGCCTGGAGTGTAGGGTACGGACTCTCCTACGAGCAGTACTTC. Amino acid sequence: CAWSVGYGLSYEQYF. The V and J genes are TRBV30 and TRBJ2-7; TRBD2 might be the D (5 bases). V was clipped by 0 bases and J by 0 bases, with 12 bases between them. Per germline, CDR1 GTSNPN and CDR2 SVGIG (reference sequence). This CDR3 spans 15 amino acids.

The chain is built from TRBV27 and TRBJ2-1; either TRBD1 or TRBD2 may fit D (5 bases each). This CDR3 contains 12 residues. V gave up 4 bases and J gave up 10 bases, with 11 bases separating them. Germline-derived CDR1 and CDR2 are MNHEY and SMNVEV (reference sequence). CDR3 coding DNA: TGTGCCAGCAGTTCACTAGGACAAGAGCAGTTCTTC. As protein: CASSSLGQEQFF.

The chain employs TRBV6-5 and TRBJ1-1, with D maybe TRBD1 (5 bases). With 0 bases removed from V and 5 bases from J, the gap between germline ends came to 10 bases. Germline values: CDR1 MNHEY, CDR2 SVGAGI. The CDR3 is made up of 14 amino acids. The CDR3 here is CASSYSAGGTEAFF. As DNA, the CDR3 is TGTGCCAGCAGTTACTCGGCCGGGGGAACTGAAGCTTTCTTT.

V gene TRBV7-6 combines with J gene TRBJ2-3; 9 nucleotides agree with TRBD2. The V gene's germline CDR1 is SGHVS and CDR2 FNYEAQ. The trim removed 5 bases at V and 7 bases at J, leaving 7 bases unmatched. The CDR3 has 14 amino acids. The CDR3 nucleotides read TGTGCCAGCAGCCCCAGGACTAGCGCAAATACGCAGTATTTT. This encodes CASSPRTSANTQYF.

This chain connects TRBV4-1 to TRBJ2-1; D might be TRBD2 (7 bases). The CDR3 runs 14 residues. The germline gives CDR1 MGHRA, CDR2 YSYEKL. The V gene lost 3 bases and the J gene lost 8 bases, with 14 bases spanning the gap. The CDR3 reads CASSHISGGDEQFF. As DNA, the CDR3 is TGCGCCAGCAGCCATATATCGGGGGGCGATGAGCAGTTCTTC.

The V gene is TRBV19, the J gene TRBJ1-1; maybe TRBD1 (6 bases). This CDR3 has 15 amino acids. CDR1 is LNHDA and CDR2 is SQIVND in the germline V gene (reference sequence). With 5 bases removed from V and 4 bases from J, the gap between germline ends came to 17 bases. This chain's CDR3 is CASSPLRDKGTEAFF. The CDR3 DNA reads TGTGCCAGTAGTCCCCTGAGGGACAAGGGCACTGAAGCTTTCTTT.

This clone was seen more than once but under ten times. The genes are TRBV6-6 and TRBJ2-5; 9 nucleotides agree with TRBD1. CDR3 length: 14 residues. Germline V lookup: CDR1 MNHNY, CDR2 SVGAGI (reference sequence). The J segment lost 5 bases and the V segment lost 5 bases, leaving 6 bases of the junction unmatched. The CDR3 is CASSGDRVAETQYF. CDR3 nucleotides: TGTGCCAGCAGTGGGGACAGGGTGGCGGAGACCCAGTACTTC.

This clone turned up a few times. The CDR3 protein is CASSQGEGLPLSIQYF. The CDR3 bases are TGCGCCAGCAGCCAAGGGGAGGGACTCCCGCTCTCTATTCAGTACTTC. The chain has TRBV4-1 and TRBJ2-4, with 7 bases that match TRBD2. After removal of 1 base from V and 10 bases from J, the junction contained 13 bases not matched to a gene. The CDR3 runs 16 residues. Germline lookup yields CDR1 MGHRA and CDR2 YSYEKL.

The rearrangement links TRBV19 to TRBJ1-5, with no clear D. CDR1 is LNHDA, CDR2 SQIVND, per germline (reference sequence). This CDR3 is built from 13 residues. V lost 4 bases to trimming and J lost 7 bases, with 11 bases between them. Written as DNA, the CDR3 is TGTGCCAGTAGTACTGAAAACGGGCAGCCCCAGCATTTT. It codes for CASSTENGQPQHF.

V usage is TRBV12-5 and J usage is TRBJ1-5; 9 bases line up with TRBD1. The CDR3 loop spans 17 amino acids. V lost 0 bases, J lost 7 bases, and 10 bases stayed unmatched. Germline loops: CDR1 LGHNT, CDR2 FRNRAP. CDR3 coding DNA: TGTGCTAGTGGTTTGGTACCGGGACAGGGTTTGGAACAGCCCCAGCATTTT. Its translation is CASGLVPGQGLEQPQHF.

This clone was recorded once. The rearrangement joins TRBV5-4 to TRBJ1-2; D is possibly TRBD1 (5 bases). CDR1 and CDR2 (germline): SGHNT, YYREEE (reference sequence). Trimming took off 4 bases at V and 2 bases at J, with 15 bases between the two ends. The CDR3 loop spans 15 amino acids. The CDR3 bases are TGTGCCAGCAGCCGCCCCCGGGAGGGGAACTATGGCTACACCTTC. This codes for CASSRPREGNYGYTF.